Below are 11 T cell receptor beta chains sequenced from a single sample in a study of cytomegalovirus exposure and HLA in healthy donors. Repertoires were generated with immunoSEQ multiplex PCR, while TCRdb's copy carries only in-frame clones and drops some. The sample lists approximately 300,000 clones; around 86% were seen once. Sequencing was carried out using PBMCs. All receptors derive from a woman aged 18-30 years in good health and CMV-seronegative.

Turning to this clone: The sample holds other DNA sequences that translate to the same CDR3. V is TRBV15 and J is TRBJ1-5; maybe TRBD1 (5 bases). Germline CDR1 reads LNHNV; CDR2 reads YYDKDF (reference sequence). The CDR3 loop spans 14 amino acids. Trimming removed 0 bases at V and 2 bases at J, with 5 bases between. The CDR3 DNA is TGTGCCACCAGCAGAGACAGGGGCAATCAGCCCCAGCATTTT. Protein sequence: CATSRDRGNQPQHF.

This chain joins TRBV2 and TRBJ2-6; TRBD1 aligns across 7 bases. V lost 5 bases, J lost 4 bases, and 11 bases stayed unmatched. The CDR3 loop spans 17 amino acids. The V gene's germline CDR1 is SNHLY and CDR2 FYNNEI. This chain's CDR3 is CASSRDSTSPGANVLTF. DNA of the CDR3: TGTGCCAGCAGTCGGGACAGTACCTCTCCGGGGGCCAACGTCCTGACTTTC.

The CDR3 spells CASSTGLAAGNEQFF. In nucleotides, the CDR3 is TGTGCCAGCAGCACGGGACTAGCGGCTGGCAATGAGCAGTTCTTC. The chain combines TRBV11-2 with TRBJ2-1; 11 nucleotides match TRBD2. V trimming: 5 bases; J trimming: 6 bases; junction bases outside the gene matches: 6. Germline V gene lookup returns CDR1 SGHAT and CDR2 FQNNGV. CDR3 size: 15 residues.

This chain uses TRBV28 with TRBJ2-3, with D maybe TRBD2 (6 bases). Germline loops: CDR1 MDHEN, CDR2 SYDVKM. Deletions cut 2 bases from V and 5 bases from J, with 14 bases between. CDR3 length: 15 amino acids. The CDR3: CASSLTSTQRDTQYF. CDR3 in DNA: TGTGCCAGCAGTTTAACTAGCACTCAGAGAGATACGCAGTATTTT.

The CDR3: CASSPPSGDNRYNEQFF. For the CDR3, the DNA is TGTGCCAGCTCACCACCTAGTGGGGACAACCGATACAATGAGCAGTTCTTC. The chain has TRBV18 and TRBJ2-1, with a tentative D call TRBD1 (6 bases). V lost 0 bases, J lost 4 bases, and 16 bases lay in between. CDR3 length: 17 residues. The germline CDR1 and CDR2 sequences are KGHSH and LQKENI.

The chain is built from TRBV27 and TRBJ2-3; the match to TRBD2 covers 7 bases. CDR1 is MNHEY and CDR2 is SMNVEV in the germline V gene (reference sequence). V shed 3 bases and J 9 bases; nucleotides not matched to a gene: 12. This CDR3 is 15 amino acids long. CDR3 bases: TGTGCCAGCAGTTTCCCGGCTAGCGGCGCTGACACGCAGTATTTT. Its protein is CASSFPASGADTQYF.

The V gene is TRBV4-3, the J gene TRBJ1-3; D gene unclear. The CDR3 covers 15 residues. The V end was cut by 1 base, the J end by 0 bases, with 7 bases between. CDR1 and CDR2 (germline): LGHNA, YSLEER. The CDR3 DNA is TGCGCCAGCAGCCAAGGGCCCAGCTCTGGAAACACCATATATTTT. This translates into CASSQGPSSGNTIYF.

This chain connects TRBV4-1 to TRBJ1-2; D unclear. Per germline, CDR1 MGHRA and CDR2 YSYEKL. This CDR3 spans 14 amino acids. Trimming left V 4 bases short and J 10 bases short, with 19 bases between. This chain's CDR3 is CASSPSAGFMDYTF. The CDR3 DNA follows: TGCGCCAGCAGCCCATCGGCGGGGTTTATGGACTACACCTTC.

The genes are TRBV7-2 and TRBJ2-7; D ambiguous. The CDR3 has 11 amino acids. Germline V lookup: CDR1 SGHTA, CDR2 FQGNSA. V dropped 8 bases and J dropped 6 bases, with 11 bases sitting between them. The CDR3 reads CASRRSGEQYF. For the CDR3, the DNA is TGTGCCAGCCGCCGTTCGGGCGAGCAGTACTTC.

The chain has TRBV18 and TRBJ1-4; 9 nucleotides match TRBD1. The V gene's germline CDR1 is KGHSH and CDR2 LQKENI. The CDR3 is 17 residues long. Losses at the gene ends were 2 bases for V and 7 bases for J; bases not matched to a gene: 11. The CDR3 sequence is CASSPAITGGAGEKLFF. The CDR3 DNA sequence: TGTGCCAGCTCACCAGCAATTACAGGGGGCGCCGGTGAAAAACTGTTTTTT.

The CDR3 loop is CASSPGQGFTDTQYF. CDR3 nucleotide sequence: TGTGCCAGCTCGCCGGGACAGGGATTCACAGATACGCAGTATTTT. The V gene is TRBV27, the J gene TRBJ2-3, with 9 bases identical to TRBD1. The ends lost 8 bases at V and 2 bases at J; junction bases unmatched: 8. This CDR3 comprises 15 residues. In germline, CDR1 is MNHEY, CDR2 SMNVEV (reference sequence).